Listed here are 23 T cell receptor beta chains from one sample, sequenced in a study of T-cell reconstitution after alpha-beta-depleted transplantation in children. TCRbeta library construction was performed incorporating unique molecular identifiers. MiXCR was run by TCRdb on the PCR reads, yielding one entry per CDR3 protein. The sample has 500,000 to 600,000 distinct CDR3 sequences, 32% seen once. This specimen was PBMCs from the stem cell graft donor, taken from the stem cell graft. These receptors all stem from a human donor who donated a stem cell graft to a child with aplastic anemia.

This clonotype was picked up many times. This chain joins TRBV20-1 and TRBJ2-7, with 8 bases that match TRBD2. The CDR3 has 15 residues. Germline V gene data show CDR1 as DFQATT and CDR2 as SNEGSKA (reference sequence). V shed 6 bases, J shed 7 bases, and the junction held 17 bases outside the gene matches. In DNA, the CDR3 is TGCAGTGCAAGTGGTGCAGGCGGGAGGCCCGTGGAGCAGTACTTC. Its translation: CSASGAGGRPVEQYF.

The chain couples TRBV6-2 or TRBV6-3 to TRBJ2-7, with 7 bases lining up with TRBD1. After removal of 5 bases from V and 4 bases from J, the junction contained 11 bases not matched to a gene. The germline gives CDR1 MNHEY, CDR2 SVGEGT. This CDR3 is 15 amino acids long. Here the CDR3 reads CASSPLERGLYEQYF. DNA of the CDR3: TGTGCCAGCAGTCCCCTTGAGAGGGGGCTATACGAGCAGTACTTC.

J is TRBJ2-7 and V is TRBV7-2; D unresolved. Germline assignment: CDR1 SGHTA and CDR2 FQGNSA. The germline V and J ends were trimmed by 5 bases and 5 bases, with 16 bases remaining between them. The CDR3 contains 14 residues. The CDR3 here is CASSPWTTSNEQYF. CDR3 DNA: TGTGCCAGCAGCCCCTGGACGACGTCCAACGAGCAGTACTTC.

This clonotype was detected only a few times. This chain joins TRBV2 and TRBJ1-4; D not resolved. The CDR3 covers 12 residues. V shed 8 bases and J shed 8 bases, with 12 bases lying between them. Germline CDR1 reads SNHLY; CDR2 reads FYNNEI. The CDR3 protein is CASVFGVEKLFF. The DNA of the CDR3 is TGTGCCAGCGTTTTTGGAGTGGAAAAACTGTTTTTT.

This chain uses TRBV27 with TRBJ2-7, with D unresolved. V was clipped by 5 bases and J by 3 bases, with 20 bases between them. Per germline, CDR1 MNHEY and CDR2 SMNVEV (reference sequence). The CDR3 sequence is 16 residues long. The CDR3: CASSPAGGRIHYEQYF. In nucleotides, the CDR3 is TGTGCCAGCAGTCCCGCCGGCGGCAGGATACACTACGAGCAGTACTTC.

This clonotype has just a few counts. V gene TRBV27 combines with J gene TRBJ2-1, with 11 bases that match TRBD2. Trimming took 5 bases from V and 6 from J; bases not matched to a gene: 6. Germline loops: CDR1 MNHEY, CDR2 SMNVEV (reference sequence). The CDR3 is 15 amino acids. CDR3 DNA: TGTGCCAGCAGTCCTACTAGCGGGGGCTTCAATGAGCAGTTCTTC. Translated, it gives CASSPTSGGFNEQFF.

The chain recombines TRBV4-3 with TRBJ2-2, with D maybe TRBD2 (6 bases). The CDR3 consists of 16 residues. The germline V and J ends were trimmed by 5 bases and 6 bases, with 19 bases remaining between them. Germline V gene data show CDR1 as LGHNA and CDR2 as YSLEER. CDR3 DNA sequence: TGCGCCAGCAGCGCCTCCGGCTGGGACTGGCCCGGGGAGCTGTTTTTT. Amino acid sequence: CASSASGWDWPGELFF.

This clonotype was counted a few times. The chain is built from TRBV7-6 and TRBJ1-3; the D gene is possibly TRBD1 (5 bases). Germline V gene sequence: CDR1 SGHVS, CDR2 FNYEAQ. V was pared by 5 bases and J by 4 bases, with 15 bases between. This CDR3 has 15 residues. CDR3 in DNA: TGTGCCAGCAGCCCCTCCCAGGGTGCGGGAAACACCATATATTTT. This sequence encodes CASSPSQGAGNTIYF.

This clonotype was seen once. The chain combines TRBV7-6 with TRBJ2-7, with a tentative D call TRBD2 (6 bases). Germline CDR1 reads SGHVS; CDR2 reads FNYEAQ. The CDR3 is 15 residues long. V lost 7 bases, J lost 0 bases, and 16 bases lay in between. The CDR3 is CASTLGGAFSYEQYF. The CDR3 DNA follows: TGTGCCAGCACGTTGGGGGGAGCCTTCTCCTACGAGCAGTACTTC.

This clonotype was picked up a small number of times. The chain employs TRBV29-1 and TRBJ1-2; possibly TRBD1 for D (6 bases). The ends were cut back, 7 bases at V and 5 bases at J, with 17 bases in the middle. The CDR3 is 13 residues long. Germline CDR1 is SQVTM and CDR2 is ANQGSEA. DNA for the CDR3: TGCAGCGCCCAAGGGCCAAGGGGGTATGGCTACACCTTC. This translates into CSAQGPRGYGYTF.

This clonotype was counted a few times. The chain employs TRBV5-6 and TRBJ2-6, with D perhaps TRBD1 (6 bases). The CDR3 runs 17 residues. Germline CDR1 SGHDT, CDR2 YYEEEE. The V end was cut by 1 base, the J end by 0 bases, with 11 bases between. This CDR3 is CASSLIQGNSGANVLTF. DNA for the CDR3: TGTGCCAGCAGCTTGATACAGGGCAACTCTGGGGCCAACGTCCTGACTTTC.

CDR3 amino acids: CSAVGRGDEKLFF. The CDR3 nucleotides read TGCAGCGCGGTGGGCAGGGGGGATGAAAAACTGTTTTTT. The J gene is TRBJ1-4, the V gene TRBV29-1, with 7 bases lining up with TRBD1. The junction had 8 bases not matched to a gene; V was cut back by 7 bases and J by 6 bases. The CDR3 sequence is 13 residues long. The germline V gene has CDR1 SQVTM and CDR2 ANQGSEA.

V usage is TRBV20-1 and J usage is TRBJ2-7; 10 nucleotides align to TRBD2. With 2 bases clipped from V and 2 bases from J, the junction kept 3 bases outside the gene matches. Per the germline V gene, CDR1 is DFQATT and CDR2 is SNEGSKA (reference sequence). The CDR3 length is 14 residues. The CDR3 DNA reads as TGCAGTGCTAGACCCACTAGCGGGGCCTACGAGCAGTACTTC. It translates to CSARPTSGAYEQYF.

The table lists this clonotype with a few counts. The genes are TRBV18 and TRBJ1-4; 9 bases fit TRBD1. Unmatched junction bases numbered 6, after V lost 3 bases and J lost 7 bases. The CDR3 contains 15 residues. Germline CDR1 reads KGHSH; CDR2 reads LQKENI. This CDR3 is CASSPDRGWGEKLFF. DNA for the CDR3: TGTGCCAGCTCACCGGACAGGGGTTGGGGTGAAAAACTGTTTTTT.

This clonotype was counted a few times. The chain uses TRBV27 and TRBJ2-1; TRBD2 is a possible D gene (5 bases). This CDR3 is built from 13 residues. The V and J ends lost 3 bases and 12 bases respectively, with 15 bases between them. Per germline, CDR1 MNHEY and CDR2 SMNVEV (reference sequence). CDR3 region: CASSLSGLARQFF. CDR3 bases: TGTGCCAGCAGTTTGTCAGGCTTAGCGCGGCAGTTCTTC.

The chain uses TRBV20-1 and TRBJ2-1; 8 bases match TRBD2. The length of the CDR3 is 15 residues. Germline V gene data show CDR1 as DFQATT and CDR2 as SNEGSKA (reference sequence). With V trimmed by 0 bases and J by 4 bases, 5 bases remained unmatched. The CDR3 DNA is TGCAGTGCTAGAGAGGGGAGCGGGAGTTACAATGAGCAGTTCTTC. Protein: CSAREGSGSYNEQFF.

The chain uses TRBV7-6 and TRBJ2-5, with D perhaps matching TRBD1 (6 bases). This CDR3 is 15 amino acids long. Per the germline V gene, CDR1 is SGHVS and CDR2 is FNYEAQ. The V end was cut by 1 base, the J end by 1 base, with 10 bases between. CDR3 DNA sequence: TGTGCCAGCAGCTTAGGTACAGGGTTCCAAGAGACCCAGTACTTC. Protein sequence: CASSLGTGFQETQYF. Based on the CDR3 plus reference TRBV7-6 and TRBJ2-5, the full variable domain is GAGVSQSPRYKVTKRGQDVALRCDPISGHVSLYWYRQALGQGPEFLTYFNYEAQQDKSGLPNDRFSAERPEGSISTLTIQRTEQRDSAMYRCASSLGTGFQETQYFGPGTRLLVL.

The rearrangement uses TRBV5-1 and TRBJ2-5, with a weak D call TRBD2 (5 bases). The germline gives CDR1 SGHRS, CDR2 YFSETQ. V lost 0 bases to trimming and J lost 5 bases, with 8 bases between them. The CDR3 runs 13 residues. The CDR3 nucleotides read TGCGCCAGCAGCTTGGAGCCGGGGGAGACCCAGTACTTC. It is translated as CASSLEPGETQYF.

The genes are TRBV28 and TRBJ2-5; TRBD2 aligns across 10 bases. Per germline, CDR1 MDHEN and CDR2 SYDVKM. Trimming took 1 base from V and 7 from J; bases not matched to a gene: 6. The CDR3 loop spans 15 amino acids. CDR3 bases: TGTGCCAGCAGTTTATCTAGCGGGAGTCTCAGGACCCAGTACTTC. The encoded protein is CASSLSSGSLRTQYF.

The rearrangement joins TRBV6-2 or TRBV6-3 to TRBJ1-1; tentatively, D is TRBD1 (5 bases). The CDR3 spans 19 residues. The germline V gene encodes CDR1 MNHEY and CDR2 SVGEGT. V gave up 5 bases and J gave up 1 base, with 26 bases separating them. As DNA, the CDR3 is TGTGCCAGCAGTACCCGGGGGGTCTTGGGTTTACCGAAGAACACTGAAGCTTTCTTT. This gives the protein CASSTRGVLGLPKNTEAFF.

The genes are TRBV7-2 and TRBJ2-1; 8 bases fit TRBD2. J lost 2 bases, V lost 6 bases, and 3 bases had no gene match. Germline V lookup: CDR1 SGHTA, CDR2 FQGNSA. The CDR3 is made up of 14 amino acids. The chain's CDR3 is CASRFSGAYNEQFF. The CDR3 bases are TGTGCCAGCAGATTTAGCGGGGCCTACAATGAGCAGTTCTTC.

This sequence joins TRBV6-2 or TRBV6-3 and TRBJ2-7; tentatively, D is TRBD1 (6 bases). The V and J ends lost 5 bases and 1 base respectively, with 12 bases between them. Germline CDR1 is MNHEY and CDR2 is SVGEGT. This CDR3 is built from 14 residues. The CDR3 spells CASSTRTESYEQYV. In nucleotides, the CDR3 is TGTGCCAGCAGTACCCGGACAGAATCCTACGAGCAGTACGTC.

The sample holds a few counts of this clonotype. The chain combines TRBV27 with TRBJ2-3, with D possibly being TRBD1 (5 bases). The germline V gene encodes CDR1 MNHEY and CDR2 SMNVEV (reference sequence). Trimming stripped 6 bases from V and 0 bases from J, with 7 bases between. This CDR3 is built from 13 residues. The CDR3 coding sequence is TGTGCCAGCAGAACAGGTAGCACAGATACGCAGTATTTT. As protein: CASRTGSTDTQYF.